This T cell receptor (beta chain) is from a study of OX40 agonist ivuxolimab in advanced cancers. Germline CDR1 is SGDLS and CDR2 is YYNGEE. Trimming cost V 1 base and J 4 bases; bases outside gene matches: 3. CDR3 length: 14 amino acids. The method was immunoSEQ multiplex PCR; TCRdb's version includes in-frame clones alone and lacks a portion of them. In the table there are fewer than 140,000 clones, just over 90% of which are singletons. Sequences were derived from CD4+ or CD8+ T cells sorted from blood, sampled in a trial of the OX40 agonist ivuxolimab. This receptor was obtained from an adult with an advanced solid tumor such as melanoma, head and neck, liver or kidney cancer. This chain links TRBV9 with TRBJ1-1; 8 bases are a match to TRBD1. Here the CDR3 reads CASSVQGASTEAFF. The DNA for the CDR3 is TGTGCCAGCAGCGTACAGGGGGCAAGCACTGAAGCTTTCTTT.